These 14 T cell receptor beta chains came from one sample sequenced in a study of OX40 agonist ivuxolimab in advanced cancers. The method was immunoSEQ multiplex PCR; TCRdb's version includes in-frame clones alone and lacks a portion of them. Of about 46,000 clones in the sample, 70% to 90% were seen once. Source: CD4+ or CD8+ T cells sorted from blood, taken in a trial of the OX40 agonist ivuxolimab. These receptors came from an adult with an advanced solid tumor such as melanoma, head and neck, liver or kidney cancer.

This clone showed up just once. The chain combines TRBV29-1 with TRBJ1-2; D call uncertain. V lost 4 bases to trimming and J lost 4 bases, with 13 bases between them. Germline loops: CDR1 SQVTM, CDR2 ANQGSEA. The CDR3 is 13 amino acids. The CDR3 DNA sequence: TGCAGCGTTGGGGTGGGCCCCCCCTATGGCTACACCTTC. Protein: CSVGVGPPYGYTF.

The J gene is TRBJ2-7, the V gene TRBV7-9; D uncertain. Germline CDR1 and CDR2: SEHNR and FQNEAQ (reference sequence). CDR3 length equals 12 residues. V was cut by 1 base and J by 6 bases, with 7 bases left in between. CDR3 region: CASSLGPGEQYF. The CDR3 nucleotides read TGTGCCAGCAGCTTAGGGCCGGGCGAGCAGTACTTC.

This sequence joins TRBV25-1 and TRBJ1-1; D gene unclear. CDR3 length: 14 amino acids. CDR1 and CDR2 (germline): MGHDK, SYGVNS. V was shortened by 10 bases and J by 1 base, with 16 bases between the two germline ends. The CDR3 reads CATTDVRGNTEAFF. CDR3 bases: TGTGCCACTACGGATGTTCGAGGGAACACTGAAGCTTTCTTT.

About this clone itself: The junction shows a germline mismatch at one end, possibly a read error. The chain combines TRBV6-5 with TRBJ1-5, with no clear D. Germline lookup yields CDR1 MNHEY and CDR2 SVGAGI. This CDR3 spans 14 amino acids. The CDR3 region has the DNA TGTGCCATCAGTGAGTCATGGAGCAATCAGCCCCAGCATTTT. It is translated as CAISESWSNQPQHF.

The chain is built from TRBV9 and TRBJ2-2; TRBD2 matches 11 bases. This CDR3 spans 17 amino acids. J was trimmed by 3 bases and V by 0 bases; bases with no gene match: 4. Germline V gives CDR1 SGDLS, CDR2 YYNGEE. CDR3 sequence: CASSVGGLAGYTGELFF. The CDR3 DNA sequence: TGTGCCAGCAGCGTAGGTGGACTAGCGGGTTACACCGGGGAGCTGTTTTTT. The variable domain in full, completed from reference TRBV9 and TRBJ2-2, reads DSGVTQTPKHLITATGQRVTLRCSPRSGDLSVYWYQQSLDQGLQFLIQYYNGEERAKGNILERFSAQQFPDLHSELNLSSLELGDSALYFCASSVGGLAGYTGELFFGEGSRLTVL.

The V call is TRBV6-1, the J call TRBJ2-7; the match to TRBD1 covers 7 bases. Trimming removed 9 bases from V and 0 bases from J; junction bases left unmatched: 2. This CDR3 comprises 12 residues. Germline CDR1 MNHNS, CDR2 SASEGT. Written as DNA, the CDR3 is TGTGCCAGTTGGGACAGCTCCTACGAGCAGTACTTC. Translated, it gives CASWDSSYEQYF.

CDR3 region: CAISEGVNDTF. In DNA, the CDR3 is TGTGCCATCAGTGAAGGTGTGAATGACACCTTC. This chain links TRBV10-3 with TRBJ1-2; no firm D call. Between the trimmed V and J ends, which lost 3 bases and 12 bases, there was a span of 11 bases. CDR1 ENHRY and CDR2 SYGVKD come from the germline V gene. There are 11 residues in the CDR3.

V and J are TRBV6-9 and TRBJ1-2, with TRBD1 identical over 8 bases. V dropped 5 bases and J dropped 4; count of bases not matched to a gene: 12. Germline CDR1 and CDR2: MNHGY and SVAAGI. The length of the CDR3 is 16 residues. In nucleotides, the CDR3 is TGTGCCAGCAGTGAAGTCCCACAGGGGGTTAGCTATGGCTACACCTTC. This gives the protein CASSEVPQGVSYGYTF.

This chain connects TRBV4-3 to TRBJ2-3; D perhaps matches TRBD2 (5 bases). The CDR3 is made up of 15 amino acids. Per the germline V gene, CDR1 is LGHNA and CDR2 is YSLEER. Trimming cost V 5 bases and J 0 bases, with 12 bases left between them. CDR3: CASSVGLASTDTQYF. DNA of the CDR3: TGCGCCAGCAGCGTAGGACTCGCTAGCACAGATACGCAGTATTTT.

The V call is TRBV28, the J call TRBJ1-6; 9 positions agree with TRBD1. V gave up 4 bases and J gave up 6 bases; unmatched junction bases: 4. The CDR3 is 15 amino acids. CDR1 MDHEN and CDR2 SYDVKM come from the germline V gene. Here the CDR3 reads CASSSDRGGNSPLHF. The CDR3, as DNA: TGTGCCAGCAGTTCGGACAGGGGTGGTAATTCACCCCTCCACTTT. Based on the CDR3 plus reference TRBV28 and TRBJ1-6, the full variable domain is DVKVTQSSRYLVKRTGEKVFLECVQDMDHENMFWYRQDPGLGLRLIYFSYDVKMKEKGDIPEGYSVSREKKERFSLILESASTNQTSMYLCASSSDRGGNSPLHFGNGTRLTVT.

V is TRBV7-2 and J is TRBJ2-1; no firm D call. Trimming removed 5 bases from V and 6 bases from J, with 11 bases in between. CDR3 size: 13 residues. CDR1 and CDR2 (germline): SGHTA, FQGNSA. CDR3 sequence reads: CASSPGGLNEQFF. DNA for the CDR3: TGTGCCAGCAGCCCCGGTGGTCTCAATGAGCAGTTCTTC.

The V gene is TRBV7-9, the J gene TRBJ2-3; D uncertain. The CDR3 covers 15 residues. Germline-derived CDR1 and CDR2 are SEHNR and FQNEAQ (reference sequence). Trimming removed 3 bases at V and 2 bases at J, with 12 bases between. CDR3 DNA sequence: TGTGCCAGCAGCTTGGAACTGGACGCCACAGATACGCAGTATTTT. This encodes CASSLELDATDTQYF.

A note on this clone: Other nucleotide sequences from this sample produce the same CDR3. The genes are TRBV7-9 and TRBJ2-7; D is possibly TRBD2 (6 bases). Germline CDR1 and CDR2: SEHNR and FQNEAQ (reference sequence). The CDR3 consists of 12 residues. V lost 1 base and J 5 bases, leaving 6 bases between the germline ends. For the CDR3, the DNA is TGTGCCAGCAGCTTAGGGAGGGACGAGCAGTACTTC. Its protein product is CASSLGRDEQYF.

J is TRBJ1-6 and V is TRBV7-9; no definite D call. CDR3 size: 16 residues. V was shortened by 4 bases and J by 5 bases, with 15 bases between the two germline ends. Germline assignment: CDR1 SEHNR and CDR2 FQNEAQ (reference sequence). The CDR3 region has the DNA TGTGCCAGCAGCTCAATTAGCGTACCCAATAATTCACCCCTCCACTTT. It translates to CASSSISVPNNSPLHF.